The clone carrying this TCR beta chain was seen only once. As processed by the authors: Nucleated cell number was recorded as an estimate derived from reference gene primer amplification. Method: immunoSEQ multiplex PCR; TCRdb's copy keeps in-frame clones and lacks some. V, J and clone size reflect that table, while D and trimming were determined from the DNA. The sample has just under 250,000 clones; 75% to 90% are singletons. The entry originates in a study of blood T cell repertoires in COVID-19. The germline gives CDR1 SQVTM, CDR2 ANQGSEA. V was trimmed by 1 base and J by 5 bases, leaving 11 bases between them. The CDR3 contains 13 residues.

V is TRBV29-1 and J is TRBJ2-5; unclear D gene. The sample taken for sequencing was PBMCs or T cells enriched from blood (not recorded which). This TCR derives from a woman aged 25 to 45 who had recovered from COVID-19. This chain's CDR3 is CSVEVQLRETQYF. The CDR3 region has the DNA TGCAGCGTTGAAGTACAGCTAAGGGAGACCCAGTACTTC.